This T cell receptor (beta chain) is drawn from a study of blood T cell repertoires in COVID-19. Study-wide background: The United States, Italy and Spain were the sources of the acute and convalescent COVID-19 samples. In each case, the material was cDNA or gDNA derived from T cells, B-cell-depleted T cells, or PBMCs.

Study processing details: Estimates of nucleated cell counts were drawn from the amplification of reference gene primers. Sequenced by immunoSEQ multiplex PCR; TCRdb stores in-frame clones only, minus some. V and J calls and clone size come straight from that table; D and trimming were deduced from the DNA. Of under 250,000 clones listed, about 82% were seen once; the top ten hold over 9%. The table lists this clone with a count of one. Trimming took 5 bases from V and 0 from J, leaving 4 bases between them. In germline, CDR1 is LGHDT, CDR2 YNNKEL (reference sequence). This CDR3 comprises 12 residues.

V and J are TRBV3-1 (or the pseudogene TRBV3-2) and TRBJ1-1, with no clear D. The clonotype comes from a man at least 80 years old with acute or convalescent COVID-19. The material sequenced was peripheral blood. CDR3 sequence: CASSYMNTEAFF. The CDR3 nucleotides are TGTGCCAGCAGCTACATGAACACTGAAGCTTTCTTT.